This T cell receptor beta chain appears in the sequencing data of a study of spatial heterogeneity in lung cancer. Study-wide background: Each time, sequencing found more beta-chain sequences than alpha-chain sequences.

Broader study findings: Ubiquitous expanded tumor TCRs appeared in blood more at resection than follow-up.

Indicated time point: sample taken at primary tumor resection. In each case, whole RNA from tumor, nontumor lung or frozen PBMC was sequenced unsorted. The roughly 66 donors had untreated early-stage non-small cell lung cancer. TCR cDNA molecules each carried a unique molecular identifier. TCRdb redid the calling of the 5' RACE reads with MiXCR, one entry per CDR3 protein. The table includes 30,000 to 45,000 distinct CDR3 sequences, less than 5.5% detected once. CDR1 DFQATT and CDR2 SNEGSKA come from the germline V gene (reference sequence). J gave up 2 bases and V 3 bases, and 6 bases lay outside the gene matches. The CDR3 sequence is 15 residues long. Many counts were recorded for this clonotype. What it recognizes is unknown.

The clonotype comes from a female donor with early-stage non-small cell lung cancer. Specimen: PBMCs, collected at surgery. The gene calls are TRBV20-1 and TRBJ2-7; 11 bases map to TRBD2. CDR3 sequence: CSARSLAGGPYEQYF. In DNA, the CDR3 is TGCAGTGCTAGGTCTCTAGCGGGAGGCCCCTACGAGCAGTACTTC.